What follows are 27 T cell receptor beta chains derived from one specimen sequenced in a study of T cell responses to AZD1222 COVID-19 vaccine. Clones were sequenced by immunoSEQ multiplex PCR, and TCRdb holds only the in-frame ones, with some missing. This sample yields about 130,000 clones, of which 70% to 90% are seen a single time; 20% to 25% belongs to the top ten. The specimen was peripheral blood, collected on day 0 of AZD1222 vaccination. These TCRs come from an adult in good health.

The chain joins TRBV6-1 to TRBJ1-1, with D possibly being TRBD1 (6 bases). CDR3 size: 14 residues. Between the trimmed V and J ends, which lost 5 bases and 1 base, there was a span of 11 bases. The germline CDR1 and CDR2 sequences are MNHNS and SASEGT. The CDR3 loop reads CASSFGTSNTEAFF. For the CDR3, the DNA is TGTGCCAGCAGTTTCGGGACATCGAACACTGAAGCTTTCTTT.

The chain uses TRBV7-2 and TRBJ2-7, with D hard to call. The V end was cut by 1 base, the J end by 7 bases, with 14 bases between. The CDR3 loop spans 14 amino acids. Per the germline V gene, CDR1 is SGHTA and CDR2 is FQGNSA. Written as DNA, the CDR3 is TGTGCCAGCAGCTTAGGGCTGGGGAATGGAGAGCAGTACTTC. Translation gives CASSLGLGNGEQYF.

This clone appeared a single time. The rearrangement uses TRBV5-5 and TRBJ2-7; 11 bases match TRBD2. Germline assignment: CDR1 SGHKS and CDR2 YYEKEE (reference sequence). With V trimmed by 2 bases and J by 0 bases, 4 bases remained unmatched. This CDR3 contains 16 residues. The CDR3 here is CASSFGLAGPSYEQYF. The CDR3 coding sequence is TGTGCCAGCAGCTTCGGACTAGCGGGTCCCTCCTACGAGCAGTACTTC. Full variable domain (missing parts from reference TRBV5-5 and TRBJ2-7): DAGVTQSPTHLIKTRGQQVTLRCSPISGHKSVSWYQQVLGQGPQFIFQYYEKEERGRGNFPDRFSARQFPNYSSELNVNALLLGDSALYLCASSFGLAGPSYEQYFGPGTRLTVT.

The chain couples TRBV10-3 to TRBJ1-2, with D possibly being TRBD1 (5 bases). CDR1 ENHRY and CDR2 SYGVKD come from the germline V gene. The CDR3 is made up of 15 amino acids. Trimming removed 0 bases from V and 5 bases from J, with 13 bases in between. CDR3 protein: CAISESSAGQYGYTF. The CDR3 nucleotides are TGTGCCATCAGTGAGTCGAGTGCAGGGCAGTATGGCTACACCTTC.

The chain couples TRBV11-2 to TRBJ1-3; D unresolved. V lost 0 bases, J lost 0 bases, and 15 bases lay in between. This CDR3 spans 18 amino acids. The germline V gene has CDR1 SGHAT and CDR2 FQNNGV. CDR3 sequence reads: CASSLDPGRAYSGNTIYF. The DNA for the CDR3 is TGTGCCAGCAGCTTAGATCCGGGGAGGGCCTACTCTGGAAACACCATATATTTT.

The chain joins TRBV10-1 to TRBJ2-3, with D possibly matching TRBD1 (5 bases). CDR1 WNHNN and CDR2 SYGVQD come from the germline V gene (reference sequence). V was cut by 1 base and J by 4 bases, with 12 bases left in between. The CDR3 has 15 amino acids. CDR3 residues: CASSEFGAGADTQYF. CDR3 DNA sequence: TGCGCCAGCAGTGAGTTTGGGGCTGGGGCAGATACGCAGTATTTT.

The V and J genes are TRBV7-9 and TRBJ1-2, with D uncertain. The germline V gene encodes CDR1 SEHNR and CDR2 FQNEAQ (reference sequence). CDR3 length: 13 residues. V dropped 1 base and J dropped 5 bases, with 8 bases sitting between them. CDR3 loop: CASSLGRGYGYTF. CDR3 bases: TGTGCCAGCAGCTTAGGTCGAGGGTATGGCTACACCTTC.

V usage is TRBV6-5 and J usage is TRBJ2-3; weak D call: TRBD1 (7 bases). The CDR3 runs to 15 residues. Germline V gene lookup returns CDR1 MNHEY and CDR2 SVGAGI. The V and J ends lost 0 bases and 13 bases respectively, with 20 bases between them. CDR3 DNA sequence: TGTGCCAGCAGTTACTCCGGACAGGCGGGGCATGTCGAGTATTTT. It is translated as CASSYSGQAGHVEYF.

The chain employs TRBV9 and TRBJ1-1, with D perhaps matching TRBD1 (5 bases). The CDR3 is 15 amino acids. Germline CDR1 reads SGDLS; CDR2 reads YYNGEE. V lost 3 bases and J 4 bases, leaving 16 bases between the germline ends. The CDR3 bases are TGTGCCAGCAGCGGGACCCCGGGGGGTTTCACTGAAGCTTTCTTT. Translated: CASSGTPGGFTEAFF.

The chain uses TRBV27 and TRBJ1-6; D is perhaps TRBD1 (6 bases). The CDR3 has 15 amino acids. Trimming pared 6 bases from V and 8 bases from J, leaving 17 bases between. CDR1 and CDR2 from the germline V gene are MNHEY and SMNVEV (reference sequence). The CDR3 nucleotides are TGTGCCAGCAGCCTTACCCAGGGGAGGCATTCACCCCTCCACTTT. This translates into CASSLTQGRHSPLHF.

The rearrangement joins TRBV11-2 to TRBJ2-2, with D unclear. Germline CDR1 is SGHAT and CDR2 is FQNNGV. The germline V and J ends were trimmed by 5 bases and 2 bases, with 6 bases remaining between them. This CDR3 is built from 13 residues. The CDR3 reads CASSPINTGELFF. The CDR3, as DNA: TGTGCCAGCAGCCCGATAAACACCGGGGAGCTGTTTTTT.

This clone is a singleton in its sample. The chain links TRBV28 to TRBJ1-1; the match to TRBD1 covers 7 bases. This CDR3 region has 13 residues. Germline CDR1 and CDR2: MDHEN and SYDVKM. V gave up 5 bases and J gave up 7 bases; unmatched junction bases: 7. The CDR3 sequence: CASSGWDSGEAFF. The CDR3 nucleotides are TGTGCCAGCAGTGGTTGGGACAGCGGTGAAGCTTTCTTT.

The chain is built from TRBV19 and TRBJ1-6; 7 bases are a match to TRBD1. The CDR3 covers 15 residues. Germline CDR1 LNHDA, CDR2 SQIVND (reference sequence). V was pared by 7 bases and J by 6 bases, with 9 bases of the junction left unmatched. Here the CDR3 reads CASNKGAATNSPLHF. The CDR3 DNA follows: TGTGCCAGTAACAAGGGGGCAGCTACTAATTCACCCCTCCACTTT.

The V and J genes are TRBV15 and TRBJ2-1; 7 positions agree with TRBD2. CDR3 size: 16 residues. V dropped 0 bases and J dropped 5; count of bases not matched to a gene: 7. The germline CDR1 and CDR2 sequences are LNHNV and YYDKDF (reference sequence). Here the CDR3 DNA reads TGTGCCACCAGCAGAGATAGGGGCGGGGGAAACAATGAGCAGTTCTTC. It translates to CATSRDRGGGNNEQFF.

The chain combines TRBV28 with TRBJ1-1; 8 bases line up with TRBD1. The germline CDR1 and CDR2 sequences are MDHEN and SYDVKM. The CDR3 length is 14 residues. After removal of 6 bases from V and 4 bases from J, the junction contained 7 bases not matched to a gene. CDR3 sequence: CASRQGAWGTEAFF. The CDR3 DNA reads TGTGCCAGCAGGCAGGGGGCGTGGGGCACTGAAGCTTTCTTT.

This clone was seen only a few times. This chain links TRBV6-1 with TRBJ1-2, with D possibly being TRBD1 (6 bases). Per germline, CDR1 MNHNS and CDR2 SASEGT. The CDR3 contains 15 residues. Trimming removed 2 bases at V and 2 bases at J, with 12 bases between. CDR3 loop: CASSEILQGNYGYTF. CDR3 sequence (DNA): TGTGCCAGCAGTGAAATATTACAGGGCAACTATGGCTACACCTTC.

The rearrangement links TRBV2 to TRBJ1-2; a weak D match, TRBD1 (6 bases). This CDR3 has 15 amino acids. The germline CDR1 and CDR2 sequences are SNHLY and FYNNEI. V shed 3 bases and J shed 5 bases, with 16 bases lying between them. The CDR3 protein is CASSDMAGAPYGYTF. CDR3 bases: TGTGCCAGCAGTGACATGGCAGGGGCACCATATGGCTACACCTTC.

The chain employs TRBV11-2 and TRBJ1-1; 11 nucleotides agree with TRBD1. The V segment lost 1 base and the J segment 4 bases; nucleotides outside the gene matches: 5. The V gene's germline CDR1 is SGHAT and CDR2 FQNNGV. The CDR3 spans 16 residues. CDR3: CASSLVGGQGATEAFF. The DNA for the CDR3 is TGTGCCAGCAGCTTAGTGGGAGGACAGGGGGCCACTGAAGCTTTCTTT.

The chain is built from TRBV2 and TRBJ2-2; D is tentatively TRBD1 or TRBD2 (6 bases each). Germline CDR1 reads SNHLY; CDR2 reads FYNNEI. CDR3 length: 13 residues. V lost 3 bases and J lost 6, with 8 bases in between. The CDR3 nucleotides are TGTGCCAGCAGTGATAGGGGGGCCGGGGAGCTGTTTTTT. Residues: CASSDRGAGELFF.

The gene calls are TRBV5-6 and TRBJ2-1; D is uncertain. This CDR3 spans 13 amino acids. Germline CDR1 reads SGHDT; CDR2 reads YYEEEE. Between the trimmed V and J ends, which lost 0 bases and 6 bases, there was a span of 7 bases. The CDR3 sequence: CASSLGGSNEQFF. The DNA of the CDR3 is TGTGCCAGCAGCTTGGGGGGATCCAATGAGCAGTTCTTC.

CDR3 DNA: TGTGCCAGCAGTTTAGTTACGGCAGGGGGATCTTTCACTGAAGCTTTCTTT. Protein product: CASSLVTAGGSFTEAFF. V and J are TRBV27 and TRBJ1-1; TRBD1 agrees at 7 bases. Per the germline V gene, CDR1 is MNHEY and CDR2 is SMNVEV (reference sequence). The CDR3 totals 17 residues. Trimming at V came to 2 bases and at J to 4 bases, leaving 13 bases not matched to a gene.

The rearrangement links TRBV5-1 to TRBJ1-4; TRBD1 might be the D (6 bases). Trimming left V 2 bases short and J 7 bases short, with 9 bases between. CDR3 length equals 13 residues. Germline V gene data show CDR1 as SGHRS and CDR2 as YFSETQ. In nucleotides, the CDR3 is TGCGCCAGCAGCTTTCAGGGGAGTGAAAAACTGTTTTTT. Its protein is CASSFQGSEKLFF. Full variable domain (remainder filled in from reference TRBV5-1 and TRBJ1-4): KAGVTQTPRYLIKTRGQQVTLSCSPISGHRSVSWYQQTPGQGLQFLFEYFSETQRNKGNFPGRFSGRQFSNSRSEMNVSTLELGDSALYLCASSFQGSEKLFFGSGTQLSVL.

This clone was seen more than once but under ten times. CDR3 region: CASSDLAGSYNEQFF. As DNA, the CDR3 is TGTGCCAGCAGTGACTTAGCGGGGTCCTACAATGAGCAGTTCTTC. The rearrangement links TRBV6-4 to TRBJ2-1; 8 nucleotides agree with TRBD2. The CDR3 sequence is 15 residues long. J lost 1 base, V lost 1 base, and 0 bases had no gene match. Germline-derived CDR1 and CDR2 are MRHNA and SNTAGT.

This sequence joins TRBV10-1 and TRBJ1-5, with D possibly matching TRBD1 (5 bases). The CDR3 totals 14 residues. Germline V lookup: CDR1 WNHNN, CDR2 SYGVQD (reference sequence). V lost 2 bases and J 5 bases, leaving 10 bases between the germline ends. CDR3: CASSEAGSYQPQHF. The CDR3 nucleotides are TGCGCCAGCAGTGAGGCAGGGTCCTATCAGCCCCAGCATTTT.

The rearrangement uses TRBV7-4 and TRBJ2-3; D gene unclear. Deletions cut 4 bases from V and 4 bases from J, with 21 bases between. The CDR3 length is 17 residues. Looked up from germline, CDR1 is SGHVT and CDR2 is SQSDAQ. The CDR3 region is CASSSFFRQGVPDTQYF. CDR3 nucleotides: TGTGCCAGCAGCTCCTTTTTTCGGCAAGGCGTACCAGATACGCAGTATTTT.

The chain is built from TRBV6-5 and TRBJ1-2, with TRBD1 identical over 12 bases. Germline lookup yields CDR1 MNHEY and CDR2 SVGAGI. Trimming removed 7 bases from V and 7 bases from J; junction bases left unmatched: 7. This CDR3 is 14 amino acids long. The CDR3, as DNA: TGTGCCAGCATCCCGGGACAGGGGGCTGTTGGCTACACCTTC. Translating gives CASIPGQGAVGYTF.

The chain has TRBV28 and TRBJ2-7; D is undetermined. Germline-derived CDR1 and CDR2 are MDHEN and SYDVKM. This CDR3 region has 12 residues. The V and J ends lost 5 bases and 3 bases respectively, with 8 bases between them. CDR3 residues: CASSPPVYEQYF. In DNA, the CDR3 is TGTGCCAGCAGTCCCCCCGTCTACGAGCAGTACTTC.